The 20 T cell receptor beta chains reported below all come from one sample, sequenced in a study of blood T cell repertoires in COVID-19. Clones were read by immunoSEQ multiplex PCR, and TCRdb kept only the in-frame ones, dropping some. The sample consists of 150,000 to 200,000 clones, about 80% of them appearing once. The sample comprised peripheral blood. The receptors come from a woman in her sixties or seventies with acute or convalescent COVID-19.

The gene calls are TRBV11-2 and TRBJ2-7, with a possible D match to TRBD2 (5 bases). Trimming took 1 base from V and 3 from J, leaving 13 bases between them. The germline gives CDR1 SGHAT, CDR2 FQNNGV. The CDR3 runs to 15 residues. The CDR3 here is CASSLGVRENYEQYF. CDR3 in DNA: TGTGCCAGCAGCTTAGGGGTTCGGGAAAACTACGAGCAGTACTTC.

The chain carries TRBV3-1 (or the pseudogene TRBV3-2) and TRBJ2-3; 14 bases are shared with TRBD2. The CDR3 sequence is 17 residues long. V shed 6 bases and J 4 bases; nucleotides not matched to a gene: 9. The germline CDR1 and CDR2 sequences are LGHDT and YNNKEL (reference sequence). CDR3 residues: CASSPRLAGGSPDTQYF. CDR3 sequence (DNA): TGTGCCAGCAGTCCTCGACTAGCGGGAGGGAGTCCAGATACGCAGTATTTT.

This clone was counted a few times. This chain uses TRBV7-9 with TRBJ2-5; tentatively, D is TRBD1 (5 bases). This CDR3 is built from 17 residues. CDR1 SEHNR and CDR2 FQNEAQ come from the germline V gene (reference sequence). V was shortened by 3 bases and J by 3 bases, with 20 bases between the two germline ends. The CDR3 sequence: CASSFRGGASRKETQYF. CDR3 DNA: TGTGCCAGCAGCTTCCGCGGTGGGGCCAGTAGAAAAGAGACCCAGTACTTC.

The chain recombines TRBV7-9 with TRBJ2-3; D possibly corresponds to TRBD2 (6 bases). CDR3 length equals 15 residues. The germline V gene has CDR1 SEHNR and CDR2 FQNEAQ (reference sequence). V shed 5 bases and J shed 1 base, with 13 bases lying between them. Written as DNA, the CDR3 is TGTGCCAGCAGCCGCAACTCGGGAGGCACAGATACGCAGTATTTT. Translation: CASSRNSGGTDTQYF.

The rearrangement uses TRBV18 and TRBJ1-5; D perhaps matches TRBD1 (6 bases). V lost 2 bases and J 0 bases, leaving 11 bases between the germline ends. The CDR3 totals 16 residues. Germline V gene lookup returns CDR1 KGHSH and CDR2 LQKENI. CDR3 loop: CASSPNREGSNQPQHF. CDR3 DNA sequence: TGTGCCAGCTCACCAAACAGGGAGGGTAGCAATCAGCCCCAGCATTTT.

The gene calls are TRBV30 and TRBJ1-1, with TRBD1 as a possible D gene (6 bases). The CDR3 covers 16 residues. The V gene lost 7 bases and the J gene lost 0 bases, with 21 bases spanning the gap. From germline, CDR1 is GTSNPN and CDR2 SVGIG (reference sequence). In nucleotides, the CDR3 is TGTGCCTCTCAGGGGTCCACGGGGCCCATGAACACTGAAGCTTTCTTT. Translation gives CASQGSTGPMNTEAFF.

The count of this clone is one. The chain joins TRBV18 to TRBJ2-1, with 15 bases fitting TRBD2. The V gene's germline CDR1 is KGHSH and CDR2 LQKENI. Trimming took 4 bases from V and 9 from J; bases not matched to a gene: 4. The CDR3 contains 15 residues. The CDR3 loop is CASSRGLAGGGEQFF. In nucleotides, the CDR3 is TGTGCCAGCTCACGGGGACTAGCGGGAGGCGGTGAGCAGTTCTTC.

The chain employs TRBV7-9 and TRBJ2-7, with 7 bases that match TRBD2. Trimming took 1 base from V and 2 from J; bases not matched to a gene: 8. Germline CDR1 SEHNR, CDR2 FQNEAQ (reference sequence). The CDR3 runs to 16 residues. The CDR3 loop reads CASSLVFGGNTYEQYF. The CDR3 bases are TGTGCCAGCAGCTTAGTATTCGGGGGGAACACCTACGAGCAGTACTTC.

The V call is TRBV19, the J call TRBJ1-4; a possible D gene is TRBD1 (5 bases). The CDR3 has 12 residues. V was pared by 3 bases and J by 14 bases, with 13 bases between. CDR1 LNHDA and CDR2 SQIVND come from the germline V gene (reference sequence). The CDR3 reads CASSISGGRLFF. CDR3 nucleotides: TGTGCCAGTAGTATTTCCGGGGGAAGGCTGTTTTTT.

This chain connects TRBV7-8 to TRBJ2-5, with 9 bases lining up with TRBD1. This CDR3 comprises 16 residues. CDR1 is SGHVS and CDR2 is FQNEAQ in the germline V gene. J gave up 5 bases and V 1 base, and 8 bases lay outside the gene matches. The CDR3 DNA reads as TGTGCCAGCAGCTTAGGCAGCGGGACAGGGAGGGAGACCCAGTACTTC. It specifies CASSLGSGTGRETQYF.

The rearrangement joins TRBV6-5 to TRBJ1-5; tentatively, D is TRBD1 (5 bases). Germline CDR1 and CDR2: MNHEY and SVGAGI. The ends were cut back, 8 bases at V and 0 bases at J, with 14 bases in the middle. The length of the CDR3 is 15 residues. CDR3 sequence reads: CASVTEGASNQPQHF. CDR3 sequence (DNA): TGTGCCAGCGTCACGGAAGGGGCTAGCAATCAGCCCCAGCATTTT.

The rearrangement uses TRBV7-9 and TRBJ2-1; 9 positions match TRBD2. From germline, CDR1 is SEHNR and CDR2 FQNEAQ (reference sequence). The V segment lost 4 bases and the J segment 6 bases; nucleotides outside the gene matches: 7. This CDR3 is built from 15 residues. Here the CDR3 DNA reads TGTGCCAGCAGCTCCCCGGGACTAGCTACCAATGAGCAGTTCTTC. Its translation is CASSSPGLATNEQFF.

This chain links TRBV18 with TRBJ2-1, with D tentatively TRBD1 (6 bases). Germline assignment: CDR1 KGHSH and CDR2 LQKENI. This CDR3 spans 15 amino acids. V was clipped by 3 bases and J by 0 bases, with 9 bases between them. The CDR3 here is CASSPETGSYNEQFF. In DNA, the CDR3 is TGTGCCAGCTCACCGGAGACAGGCTCCTACAATGAGCAGTTCTTC.

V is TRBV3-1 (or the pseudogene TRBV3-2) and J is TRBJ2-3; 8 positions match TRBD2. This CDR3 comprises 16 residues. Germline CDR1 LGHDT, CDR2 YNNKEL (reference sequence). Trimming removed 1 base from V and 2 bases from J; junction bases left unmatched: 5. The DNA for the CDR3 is TGTGCCAGCAGCCAAGGGGCACTAGCGGTCACAGATACGCAGTATTTT. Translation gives CASSQGALAVTDTQYF.

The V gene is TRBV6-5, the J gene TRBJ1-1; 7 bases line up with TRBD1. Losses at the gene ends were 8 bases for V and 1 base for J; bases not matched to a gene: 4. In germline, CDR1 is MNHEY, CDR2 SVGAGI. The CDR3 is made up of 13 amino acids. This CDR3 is CASRGTENTEAFF. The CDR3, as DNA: TGTGCCAGCCGGGGGACAGAGAACACTGAAGCTTTCTTT.

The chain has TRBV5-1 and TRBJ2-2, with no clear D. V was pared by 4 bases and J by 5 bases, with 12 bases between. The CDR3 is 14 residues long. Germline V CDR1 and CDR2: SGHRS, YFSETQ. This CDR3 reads CASSPDKSTGELFF. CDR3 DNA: TGCGCCAGCAGCCCTGACAAGTCGACCGGGGAGCTGTTTTTT. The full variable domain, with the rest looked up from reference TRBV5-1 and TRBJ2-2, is KAGVTQTPRYLIKTRGQQVTLSCSPISGHRSVSWYQQTPGQGLQFLFEYFSETQRNKGNFPGRFSGRQFSNSRSEMNVSTLELGDSALYLCASSPDKSTGELFFGEGSRLTVL.

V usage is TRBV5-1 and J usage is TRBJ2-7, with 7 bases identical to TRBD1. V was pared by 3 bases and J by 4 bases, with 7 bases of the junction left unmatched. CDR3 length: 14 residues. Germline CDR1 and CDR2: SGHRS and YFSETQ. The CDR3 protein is CASSSATGIYEQYF. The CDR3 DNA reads TGCGCCAGCAGCTCGGCGACAGGGATATACGAGCAGTACTTC.

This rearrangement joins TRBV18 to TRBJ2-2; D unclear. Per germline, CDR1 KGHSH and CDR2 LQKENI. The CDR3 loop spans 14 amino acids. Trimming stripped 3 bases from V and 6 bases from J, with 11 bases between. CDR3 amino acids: CASSPPSVAGELFF. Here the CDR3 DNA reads TGTGCCAGCTCACCCCCGTCCGTTGCCGGGGAGCTGTTTTTT.

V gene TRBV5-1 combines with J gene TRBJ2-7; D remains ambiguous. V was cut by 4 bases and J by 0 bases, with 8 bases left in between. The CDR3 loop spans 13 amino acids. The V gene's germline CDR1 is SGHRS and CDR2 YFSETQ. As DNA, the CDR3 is TGCGCCAGCAGCCCACAAAACTCCTACGAGCAGTACTTC. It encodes CASSPQNSYEQYF.

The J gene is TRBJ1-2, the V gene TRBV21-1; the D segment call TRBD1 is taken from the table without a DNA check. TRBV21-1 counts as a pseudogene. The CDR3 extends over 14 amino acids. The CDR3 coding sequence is TGTGCCAGCAGCAAAGGGACAGGGATAGATGGCTACACCTTC. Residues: CASSKGTGIDGYTF.